The 32 T cell receptor beta chains presented below share a single source sample, sequenced in a study of T cell responses to AZD1222 COVID-19 vaccine (dated by TCRdb to the early 2020s). Library preparation used the immunoSEQ multiplex PCR assay. Entries here come from immuneACCESS through TCRdb and include only in-frame sequences with V and J called. Some clones fail to appear in such tables; in the studies checked, an unresolved V gene covers under half of the shortfall, and the cause of the remainder is unknown. In this sample the table shows approximately 160,000 clones, around 90% of which occur a single time. 2% to 3% of the sample belongs to the ten largest clones. The time point label of this sample denotes: baseline before first vaccination. The source material was peripheral blood, sampled on day 0 of AZD1222 vaccination. The origin of the receptors is an adult in good health.

The rearrangement joins TRBV19 to TRBJ2-7, with a possible D match to TRBD1 (6 bases). Trimming pared 8 bases from V and 1 base from J, leaving 15 bases between. CDR3 length: 14 residues. The germline gives CDR1 LNHDA, CDR2 SQIVND (reference sequence). The CDR3 coding sequence is TGTGCCAGTGCCTTGATTGGACAGTCCTACGAGCAGTACTTC. Protein: CASALIGQSYEQYF.

The V and J genes are TRBV19 and TRBJ2-3; D not resolved. This CDR3 is 13 amino acids long. Between the trimmed V and J ends, which lost 6 bases and 2 bases, there was a span of 9 bases. CDR1 and CDR2 (germline): LNHDA, SQIVND (reference sequence). Here the CDR3 DNA reads TGTGCCAGTAGAAGGCAGAACACAGATACGCAGTATTTT. The encoded protein is CASRRQNTDTQYF. Variable domain in full (rest from reference TRBV19 and TRBJ2-3): DGGITQSPKYLFRKEGQNVTLSCEQNLNHDAMYWYRQDPGQGLRLIYYSQIVNDFQKGDIAEGYSVSREKKESFPLTVTSAQKNPTAFYLCASRRQNTDTQYFGPGTRLTVL.

The chain carries TRBV7-9 and TRBJ2-3, with 9 positions matching TRBD1. CDR3 length: 14 residues. Germline CDR1 is SEHNR and CDR2 is FQNEAQ (reference sequence). V shed 1 base and J 4 bases; nucleotides not matched to a gene: 0. The CDR3 loop reads CASSLGTGADTQYF. The CDR3 DNA follows: TGTGCCAGCAGCTTAGGGACAGGGGCAGATACGCAGTATTTT.

The V gene is TRBV19, the J gene TRBJ1-2; 10 bases match TRBD1. Per germline, CDR1 LNHDA and CDR2 SQIVND (reference sequence). This CDR3 region has 15 residues. V trimming: 6 bases; J trimming: 4 bases; junction bases outside the gene matches: 8. CDR3 sequence reads: CASSSGTGAFYGYTF. The CDR3 nucleotides read TGTGCCAGTAGCTCCGGGACAGGGGCGTTCTATGGCTACACCTTC.

The rearrangement joins TRBV7-2 to TRBJ2-7; 7 bases fit TRBD1. V dropped 5 bases and J dropped 0; count of bases not matched to a gene: 4. Germline assignment: CDR1 SGHTA and CDR2 FQGNSA. The CDR3 runs to 14 residues. CDR3 DNA sequence: TGTGCCAGCAGCCCCGGACAGGCCTCCTACGAGCAGTACTTC. Translating gives CASSPGQASYEQYF.

The chain joins TRBV6-4 to TRBJ2-2; D remains ambiguous. CDR1 is MRHNA, CDR2 SNTAGT, per germline. The CDR3 runs to 13 residues. Deletions cut 0 bases from V and 4 bases from J, with 3 bases between. CDR3 in amino acids: CASSDSATGELFF. CDR3 in DNA: TGTGCCAGCAGTGACTCAGCCACCGGGGAGCTGTTTTTT.

The J gene is TRBJ1-1, the V gene TRBV5-5; D ambiguous. This CDR3 is built from 15 residues. Trimming left V 0 bases short and J 0 bases short, with 9 bases between. The germline gives CDR1 SGHKS, CDR2 YYEKEE (reference sequence). CDR3 DNA: TGTGCCAGCAGCTTGGGTCACAGCTTGAACACTGAAGCTTTCTTT. It codes for CASSLGHSLNTEAFF. The complete variable domain, with remaining parts taken from reference TRBV5-5 and TRBJ1-1, reads DAGVTQSPTHLIKTRGQQVTLRCSPISGHKSVSWYQQVLGQGPQFIFQYYEKEERGRGNFPDRFSARQFPNYSSELNVNALLLGDSALYLCASSLGHSLNTEAFFGQGTRLTVV.

The chain has TRBV6-1 and TRBJ2-3; 9 nucleotides match TRBD1. The J segment lost 3 bases and the V segment lost 1 base, leaving 8 bases of the junction unmatched. This CDR3 is built from 17 residues. Germline V gene sequence: CDR1 MNHNS, CDR2 SASEGT. CDR3 region: CASSEVGGGQGTDTQYF. In DNA, the CDR3 is TGTGCCAGCAGTGAAGTAGGTGGGGGACAGGGAACAGATACGCAGTATTTT.

The V call is TRBV10-3, the J call TRBJ1-1; 10 nucleotides agree with TRBD1. The germline CDR1 and CDR2 sequences are ENHRY and SYGVKD. V shed 10 bases, J shed 5 bases, and the junction held 7 bases outside the gene matches. CDR3 length: 13 amino acids. Here the CDR3 reads CATGTGAGTEAFF. In DNA, the CDR3 is TGTGCCACAGGGACAGGGGCTGGGACTGAAGCTTTCTTT.

The V call is TRBV30, the J call TRBJ2-2; 14 bases agree with TRBD2. Trimming cost V 2 bases and J 6 bases; bases outside gene matches: 14. The CDR3 length is 19 residues. Germline lookup yields CDR1 GTSNPN and CDR2 SVGIG (reference sequence). The CDR3 bases are TGTGCCTGGAGTAGTGGGGGACTAGCGGGAGTAGGGGTGTCCGGGGAGCTGTTTTTT. This gives the protein CAWSSGGLAGVGVSGELFF.

The chain couples TRBV7-6 to TRBJ1-3; TRBD1 might be the D (6 bases). Germline V gene data show CDR1 as SGHVS and CDR2 as FNYEAQ. The V and J ends lost 5 bases and 4 bases respectively, with 15 bases between them. This CDR3 contains 15 residues. The chain's CDR3 is CASSRSGTSGNTIYF. The CDR3 DNA follows: TGTGCCAGCAGCCGTAGCGGGACATCAGGAAACACCATATATTTT. Using reference TRBV7-6 and TRBJ1-3 for the parts outside the CDR3, the full variable domain is GAGVSQSPRYKVTKRGQDVALRCDPISGHVSLYWYRQALGQGPEFLTYFNYEAQQDKSGLPNDRFSAERPEGSISTLTIQRTEQRDSAMYRCASSRSGTSGNTIYFGEGSWLTVV.

The chain couples TRBV5-4 to TRBJ1-4; D not resolved. V dropped 0 bases and J dropped 0 bases, with 15 bases sitting between them. The germline CDR1 and CDR2 sequences are SGHNT and YYREEE (reference sequence). The CDR3 sequence is 18 residues long. The CDR3 loop reads CASSLVGRVFATNEKLFF. CDR3 coding DNA: TGTGCCAGCAGCTTGGTCGGGAGGGTTTTCGCAACTAATGAAAAACTGTTTTTT.

This chain joins TRBV6-5 and TRBJ1-6; a possible D gene is TRBD1 (5 bases). Trimming took off 6 bases at V and 6 bases at J, with 9 bases between the two ends. CDR3 size: 13 residues. Germline assignment: CDR1 MNHEY and CDR2 SVGAGI. The CDR3 DNA reads as TGTGCCAGCAGAGGGACTGTTAATTCACCCCTCCACTTT. Translation: CASRGTVNSPLHF.

V gene TRBV29-1 combines with J gene TRBJ2-5; possible D gene TRBD1, 5 bases. CDR1 SQVTM and CDR2 ANQGSEA come from the germline V gene. The CDR3 extends over 12 amino acids. V dropped 6 bases and J dropped 4 bases, with 12 bases sitting between them. CDR3 bases: TGCAGCGTCAAGCAGGGCATAGAGACCCAGTACTTC. It specifies CSVKQGIETQYF.

The genes are TRBV5-4 and TRBJ2-7; D gene unclear. Germline lookup yields CDR1 SGHNT and CDR2 YYREEE (reference sequence). V was trimmed by 4 bases and J by 2 bases, leaving 13 bases between them. This CDR3 region has 14 residues. The CDR3 DNA reads as TGTGCCAGCAGCCCTCGAGACGGACCCTACGAGCAGTACTTC. This codes for CASSPRDGPYEQYF.

CDR3 sequence: CASSLPQPYEQYF. The DNA of the CDR3 is TGTGCCAGCAGCCTCCCCCAGCCCTACGAGCAGTACTTC. The gene calls are TRBV7-2 and TRBJ2-7; D is ambiguous. Germline values: CDR1 SGHTA, CDR2 FQGNSA. V lost 5 bases to trimming and J lost 2 bases, with 10 bases between them. This CDR3 region has 13 residues. The full variable domain, its missing parts supplied by reference TRBV7-2 and TRBJ2-7, is GAGVSQSPSNKVTEKGKDVELRCDPISGHTALYWYRQSLGQGLEFLIYFQGNSAPDKSGLPSDRFSAERTGGSVSTLTIQRTQQEDSAVYLCASSLPQPYEQYFGPGTRLTVT.

The rearrangement joins TRBV7-9 to TRBJ2-3; 8 nucleotides align to TRBD1. J gave up 2 bases and V 1 base, and 2 bases lay outside the gene matches. The CDR3 length is 15 residues. The germline V gene has CDR1 SEHNR and CDR2 FQNEAQ (reference sequence). Here the CDR3 reads CASSLGTGLTDTQYF. CDR3 coding DNA: TGTGCCAGCAGCTTAGGGACAGGGCTCACAGATACGCAGTATTTT. The variable domain in full, completed from reference TRBV7-9 and TRBJ2-3, reads DTGVSQNPRHKITKRGQNVTFRCDPISEHNRLYWYRQTLGQGPEFLTYFQNEAQLEKSRLLSDRFSAERPKGSFSTLEIQRTEQGDSAMYLCASSLGTGLTDTQYFGPGTRLTVL.

This chain joins TRBV5-6 and TRBJ1-5; 9 bases align to TRBD1. The germline CDR1 and CDR2 sequences are SGHDT and YYEEEE. After removal of 6 bases from V and 6 bases from J, the junction contained 13 bases not matched to a gene. The CDR3 sequence is 16 residues long. The DNA of the CDR3 is TGTGCCAGCACCCGATATGGACAGGGGTCCCCTCAGCCCCAGCATTTT. Residues: CASTRYGQGSPQPQHF.

V and J are TRBV28 and TRBJ2-1; 8 nucleotides line up with TRBD2. The CDR3 loop spans 16 amino acids. Germline loops: CDR1 MDHEN, CDR2 SYDVKM. With 5 bases clipped from V and 12 bases from J, the junction kept 18 bases outside the gene matches. CDR3 loop: CASSPAGTSSPFRQFF. The CDR3 region has the DNA TGTGCCAGCAGTCCGGCCGGGACTAGTTCCCCTTTTCGGCAGTTCTTC.

This clone was observed once. The chain links TRBV10-3 to TRBJ1-1; D is perhaps TRBD1 (5 bases). In germline, CDR1 is ENHRY, CDR2 SYGVKD. The CDR3 is 14 residues long. Between the trimmed V and J ends, which lost 3 bases and 1 base, there was a span of 9 bases. The CDR3 here is CAISDRVSNTEAFF. The CDR3 DNA reads TGTGCCATCAGTGACAGGGTCTCGAACACTGAAGCTTTCTTT.

This clone was counted once. The chain is built from TRBV30 and TRBJ1-5; D not certain. This CDR3 has 14 residues. Germline V CDR1 and CDR2: GTSNPN, SVGIG (reference sequence). V shed 0 bases and J shed 5 bases, with 11 bases lying between them. CDR3 in amino acids: CAWSVPPSDQPQHF. The CDR3 region has the DNA TGTGCCTGGAGTGTGCCCCCATCGGATCAGCCCCAGCATTTT.

This clone was recorded only once. The rearrangement links TRBV6-1 to TRBJ2-3, with D possibly TRBD1 on 5 matching bases. CDR3 length equals 16 residues. Germline CDR1 and CDR2: MNHNS and SASEGT. The V and J ends lost 2 bases and 1 base respectively, with 13 bases between them. The CDR3 here is CASSERQGLRTDTQYF. The CDR3 coding sequence is TGTGCCAGCAGTGAACGCCAGGGCCTACGCACAGATACGCAGTATTTT.

CDR3 in amino acids: CASSPPGLADGGGGELFF. The CDR3 DNA sequence: TGTGCCAGCTCACCACCCGGACTAGCGGACGGAGGTGGCGGGGAGCTGTTTTTT. This chain joins TRBV18 and TRBJ2-2, with 10 bases matching TRBD2. The germline CDR1 and CDR2 sequences are KGHSH and LQKENI. Unmatched junction bases numbered 11, after V lost 0 bases and J lost 7 bases. The CDR3 covers 18 residues. The full variable domain, in which reference TRBV18 and TRBJ2-2 provide the parts outside the CDR3, is NAGVMQNPRHLVRRRGQEARLRCSPMKGHSHVYWYRQLPEEGLKFMVYLQKENIIDESGMPKERFSAEFPKEGPSILRIQQVVRGDSAAYFCASSPPGLADGGGGELFFGEGSRLTVL.

The rearrangement links TRBV1 to TRBJ1-2; the listed D gene, TRBD1, was not tested against the DNA. TRBV1 is listed as a pseudogene. The CDR3 totals 17 residues. In DNA form, the CDR3 reads TGCACCAGCAGCCAAGATCTGGGGCAGGGTAGTGACTATGGCTACACCTTC. Protein sequence: CTSSQDLGQGSDYGYTF.

V and J are TRBV27 and TRBJ2-1, with a possible D match to TRBD2 (6 bases). The V end was cut by 3 bases, the J end by 6 bases, with 9 bases between. The CDR3 runs to 13 residues. Germline CDR1 and CDR2: MNHEY and SMNVEV (reference sequence). In DNA, the CDR3 is TGTGCCAGCAGTTTGAGGACTACCAATGAGCAGTTCTTC. Protein sequence: CASSLRTTNEQFF.

The rearrangement uses TRBV24-1 and TRBJ2-1, with 10 bases fitting TRBD2. The CDR3 has 15 amino acids. V dropped 3 bases and J dropped 5; count of bases not matched to a gene: 3. Germline V CDR1 and CDR2: KGHDR, SFDVKD. The CDR3 bases are TGTGCCACCAGTGATCTCGGACTAGCGGACAATGAGCAGTTCTTC. It yields the protein CATSDLGLADNEQFF.

V usage is TRBV14 and J usage is TRBJ2-1, with TRBD2 as a possible D gene (5 bases). Trimming left V 4 bases short and J 10 bases short, with 17 bases between. CDR1 is SGHDN and CDR2 is FVKESK in the germline V gene. The CDR3 consists of 14 residues. For the CDR3, the DNA is TGTGCCAGCAGCCCCGAACTAACGGGAAGCGAGCAGTTCTTC. This sequence encodes CASSPELTGSEQFF.

Here the CDR3 reads CASSVGGENEQFF. CDR3 coding DNA: TGTGCCAGCAGCGTAGGAGGCGAAAATGAGCAGTTCTTC. The rearrangement joins TRBV9 to TRBJ2-1; D gene unclear. The CDR3 covers 13 residues. Trimming stripped 0 bases from V and 7 bases from J, with 8 bases between. The germline gives CDR1 SGDLS, CDR2 YYNGEE.

The count of this clone is one. The chain couples TRBV5-6 to TRBJ1-2; 11 bases are shared with TRBD1. Germline V gene sequence: CDR1 SGHDT, CDR2 YYEEEE. The CDR3 consists of 17 residues. After removal of 4 bases from V and 8 bases from J, the junction contained 16 bases not matched to a gene. Here the CDR3 reads CASSTRTGGSRMNGYTF. CDR3 in DNA: TGTGCCAGCAGCACCCGGACAGGGGGCTCGAGGATGAACGGCTACACCTTC.

V usage is TRBV25-1 and J usage is TRBJ1-5; D may be TRBD1 (6 bases). The CDR3 is 14 residues long. Germline V gives CDR1 MGHDK, CDR2 SYGVNS. The V and J ends lost 5 bases and 1 base respectively, with 9 bases between them. The CDR3 region is CASSKGVSNQPQHF. The CDR3 DNA reads as TGTGCCAGCAGTAAGGGGGTCAGCAATCAGCCCCAGCATTTT.

J is TRBJ2-3 and V is TRBV6-4; D is tentatively TRBD1 or TRBD2 (5 bases each). Trimming took off 0 bases at V and 8 bases at J, with 9 bases between the two ends. This CDR3 contains 13 residues. The germline V gene encodes CDR1 MRHNA and CDR2 SNTAGT. CDR3 loop: CASSDSRGGTQYF. CDR3 DNA: TGTGCCAGCAGTGACTCGAGGGGTGGTACGCAGTATTTT.

This clone was seen only once. This CDR3 is CASSPGPSYEQYF. The CDR3 DNA follows: TGCGCCAGCAGCCCGGGCCCCTCCTACGAGCAGTACTTC. The chain links TRBV5-1 to TRBJ2-7, with no clear D. Germline CDR1 SGHRS, CDR2 YFSETQ. This CDR3 is built from 13 residues. V was trimmed by 4 bases and J by 0 bases, leaving 8 bases between them.